A selection of T cell receptor beta chains follows, all from one sample in a study of CD8 T cells in ankylosing spondylitis. MiXCR, applied by TCRdb to the 5' RACE reads, yields one record per CDR3 protein. Of a few hundred thousand distinct CDR3 sequences in the sample, around 20% are singletons; the top ten hold 3.5%. Specimen: blood, either unsorted or a sorted T cell fraction (not recorded which). The receptor set was obtained from a female donor with ankylosing spondylitis or in good health (not recorded which). Each CDR3 is given with its conserved first and last residue. The D gene is left open where the match is weak. Clone sizes are given selectively: once, few, many, or a class where the clone is expanded.

CDR3 protein	CDR3 DNA	clone size	J gene	D gene	V gene
CAWSTGAGGYTF	TGTGCCTGGAGTACTGGGGCGGGTGGCTACACCTTC	few	TRBJ1-2	NA	TRBV30
CSALSVRGRWDQPQHF	TGCAGTGCGCTGTCAGTAAGGGGAAGGTGGGATCAGCCCCAGCATTTT	few	TRBJ1-5	NA	TRBV20-1
CASSPFGTGGPYNEQFF	TGTGCCAGCAGCCCCTTCGGTACGGGAGGGCCATACAATGAGCAGTTCTTC	NA	TRBJ2-1	TRBD2	TRBV11-2
CAISETNTDTQYF	TGTGCCATCAGTGAAACAAACACAGATACGCAGTATTTT	NA	TRBJ2-3	NA	TRBV10-3
CASSPSGVGEQFF	TGTGCCAGCAGCCCATCAGGGGTAGGTGAGCAGTTCTTC	NA	TRBJ2-1	NA	TRBV9
CASSLGGQGRYEQYF	TGTGCCAGCAGCTTAGGTGGACAGGGGCGATACGAGCAGTACTTC	NA	TRBJ2-7	TRBD1	TRBV7-6
CSARDLWRQGLNEQFF	TGCAGTGCTAGAGATCTCTGGCGACAGGGGCTCAATGAGCAGTTCTTC	few	TRBJ2-1	TRBD1	TRBV20-1
CASSYQRESRVIF	TGTGCCAGCAGTTACCAGCGGGAGTCGCGGGTAATCTTC	few	TRBJ2-5	TRBD2	TRBV6-5
CASSSEETQYF	TGTGCCAGCAGCTCAGAAGAGACCCAGTACTTC	few	TRBJ2-5	NA	TRBV7-9
CASSFPGLRDTQYF	TGTGCCAGCAGTTTCCCGGGCCTTCGGGATACGCAGTATTTT	few	TRBJ2-3	NA	TRBV28
CSVGQGDTIYF	TGCAGCGTTGGGCAGGGGGACACCATATATTTT	NA	TRBJ1-3	TRBD1	TRBV29-1
CASLPVLNTEAFF	TGTGCCAGCTTGCCGGTGTTGAACACTGAAGCTTTCTTT	NA	TRBJ1-1	NA	TRBV7-2
CSVEANTDTQYF	TGCAGCGTTGAAGCCAACACAGATACGCAGTATTTT	many	TRBJ2-3	NA	TRBV29-1
CASSLRVETQYF	TGTGCCAGCAGCCTCAGGGTAGAGACCCAGTACTTC	NA	TRBJ2-5	NA	TRBV11-2
CASSTRAASSYNEQFF	TGTGCCAGCAGCACCAGAGCAGCGAGCTCCTACAATGAGCAGTTCTTC	NA	TRBJ2-1	NA	TRBV7-9
CASSRGLAGGDTQYF	TGCGCCAGCAGCCGGGGACTAGCGGGAGGAGATACGCAGTATTTT	many	TRBJ2-3	TRBD2	TRBV4-3
CASSSWGDKHGGETQYF	TGTGCCAGCAGCTCCTGGGGGGACAAACACGGAGGAGAGACCCAGTACTTC	NA	TRBJ2-5	NA	TRBV7-9
CASSYWTSGLNEQFF	TGTGCCAGCAGTTATTGGACTAGCGGGCTGAATGAGCAGTTCTTC	few	TRBJ2-1	TRBD2	TRBV27
CASSSHRGLGEAQYF	TGTGCCAGCAGTTCCCACCGGGGCCTAGGGGAGGCCCAGTACTTC	many	TRBJ2-5	NA	TRBV12-3/TRBV12-4
CASSKGNGYTF	TGTGCCAGCAGTAAGGGGAACGGCTACACCTTC	many	TRBJ1-2	NA	TRBV12-3/TRBV12-4
CASGSLSGYEQYF	TGTGCTAGTGGTTCCCTAAGCGGATACGAGCAGTACTTC	few	TRBJ2-7	NA	TRBV12-5
CASRLQAESPLHF	TGCGCCAGCAGGTTGCAGGCAGAGTCACCCCTCCACTTT	few	TRBJ1-6	NA	TRBV10-2
CASRTGARSLHF	TGTGCCAGCAGAACCGGGGCTCGGAGCCTCCACTTT	few	TRBJ1-6	NA	TRBV12-3/TRBV12-4
CASSSAVNSNQPQHF	TGTGCCAGCAGTTCGGCAGTCAATAGCAATCAGCCCCAGCATTTT	NA	TRBJ1-5	NA	TRBV6-5
CASSSPLAKNIQYF	TGTGCCAGCAGTTCCCCCTTGGCCAAAAACATTCAGTACTTC	few	TRBJ2-4	NA	TRBV12-3/TRBV12-4
CASRRRTNEKLFF	TGTGCCAGCAGACGGAGAACTAATGAAAAACTGTTTTTT	NA	TRBJ1-4	NA	TRBV6-1
CSAPYRLAGFTDTQYF	TGCAGTGCCCCTTACCGACTAGCGGGGTTCACAGATACGCAGTATTTT	NA	TRBJ2-3	TRBD2	TRBV20-1
CASSFSGGQYEQYF	TGTGCCAGCAGCTTTAGCGGGGGTCAATACGAGCAGTACTTC	few	TRBJ2-7	TRBD2	TRBV11-2
CASTIQGGNKPQHF	TGTGCCAGCACTATCCAAGGGGGCAATAAGCCCCAGCATTTT	NA	TRBJ1-5	TRBD1	TRBV12-3/TRBV12-4
CASSYLLRFYTDTQYF	TGTGCCAGCAGCTACCTCCTCCGGTTTTACACAGATACGCAGTATTTT	NA	TRBJ2-3	NA	TRBV7-2
CSEGGQGPEAFF	TGCAGCGAAGGAGGACAGGGCCCTGAAGCTTTCTTT	few	TRBJ1-1	TRBD1	TRBV29-1
CASSLEDNEQFF	TGTGCCAGCAGTTTAGAGGACAATGAGCAGTTCTTC	few	TRBJ2-1	NA	TRBV12-3/TRBV12-4
CASSLVLTDTQYF	TGTGCCAGCAGCTTAGTGTTGACAGATACGCAGTATTTT	few	TRBJ2-3	NA	TRBV7-2
CSARDGLDSTDTQYF	TGCAGTGCTAGAGATGGGCTCGATAGCACAGATACGCAGTATTTT	NA	TRBJ2-3	NA	TRBV20-1
CASSLSRTDTQYF	TGTGCCAGCAGTCTTTCCCGGACAGATACGCAGTATTTT	many	TRBJ2-3	NA	TRBV7-2
CASSVTRQSLEYF	TGTGCCAGCAGTGTGACCCGACAGAGCCTAGAGTATTTT	NA	TRBJ2-3	NA	TRBV6-1
CASSLYGGGTPNEQFF	TGTGCCAGCAGCTTATATGGGGGAGGGACTCCCAATGAGCAGTTCTTC	NA	TRBJ2-1	TRBD2	TRBV7-8
CASSQGPGVYEQYF	TGTGCCAGCAGCCAAGGCCCGGGGGTCTACGAGCAGTACTTC	NA	TRBJ2-7	NA	TRBV3-1
CASSPMAGAETQYF	TGTGCCAGCTCACCCATGGCGGGAGCGGAGACCCAGTACTTC	many	TRBJ2-5	TRBD2	TRBV18
CASRGSGELFF	TGTGCCAGCAGGGGTAGCGGGGAGCTGTTTTTT	many	TRBJ2-2	NA	TRBV3-1
CSARTGPKNTEAFF	TGCAGTGCTAGGACCGGGCCCAAAAACACTGAAGCTTTCTTT	NA	TRBJ1-1	NA	TRBV20-1
CASTPSGVYNEQFF	TGTGCCAGCACTCCTAGCGGAGTCTACAATGAGCAGTTCTTC	few	TRBJ2-1	TRBD2	TRBV25-1
CASSARGPRIF	TGTGCCAGCAGCGCCCGGGGGCCTAGGATCTTC	NA	TRBJ2-1	NA	TRBV11-1
CASSYSKGATTEAFF	TGTGCCAGCAGTTACTCGAAGGGGGCGACCACTGAAGCTTTCTTT	NA	TRBJ1-1	TRBD1	TRBV6-5
CASSVTSDPDTQYF	TGTGCCAGCAGCGTTACTAGCGACCCAGATACGCAGTATTTT	NA	TRBJ2-3	TRBD2	TRBV9
CASSRRQLYEQYF	TGTGCCAGCAGCCGCCGACAGCTCTACGAGCAGTACTTC	NA	TRBJ2-7	NA	TRBV3-1
CSARDLAGGAWETQYF	TGCAGTGCTAGAGATTTGGCAGGGGGCGCGTGGGAGACCCAGTACTTC	few	TRBJ2-5	TRBD1	TRBV20-1
CASSYSGLNYGYTF	TGTGCCAGCAGTTACTCCGGCCTCAACTATGGCTACACCTTC	many	TRBJ1-2	NA	TRBV6-5
CASSSLIGTPYGYTF	TGCGCCAGCAGCTCCCTGATCGGGACACCCTATGGCTACACCTTC	NA	TRBJ1-2	NA	TRBV5-1
CASSYESLTNYGYTF	TGTGCCAGCAGTTACGAGAGCCTTACTAACTATGGCTACACCTTC	NA	TRBJ1-2	NA	TRBV6-5
CSATTQGAYGYTF	TGCAGCGCCACCACACAGGGGGCGTATGGCTACACCTTC	few	TRBJ1-2	TRBD1	TRBV29-1
CASRGPAQYF	TGTGCCAGCAGGGGGCCGGCCCAGTACTTC	NA	TRBJ2-5	NA	TRBV7-9
CASSLIQGVSYNEQFF	TGTGCCAGCAGCTTGATACAGGGGGTCTCCTACAATGAGCAGTTCTTC	NA	TRBJ2-1	TRBD1	TRBV3-1
CASSTPPGTSGYEQYF	TGTGCCAGCAGCACCCCCCCCGGGACTAGCGGTTACGAGCAGTACTTC	NA	TRBJ2-7	TRBD2	TRBV7-9
CASSLVPGPYNEQFF	TGCGCCAGCAGCTTGGTGCCGGGACCGTACAATGAGCAGTTCTTC	NA	TRBJ2-1	NA	TRBV5-1